This entry features one T cell receptor beta chain sequence. Its antigen remains unknown. The entry originates in a study of T cell responses to AZD1222 COVID-19 vaccine. About the study: Second-dose groups at about 4 or about 12 weeks were pooled.

The J segment lost 6 bases and the V segment lost 2 bases, leaving 5 bases of the junction unmatched. Germline CDR1 is MNHEY and CDR2 is SVGEGT. The CDR3 has 15 residues. Study findings and constraints: Spike-specific TCR breadth rose after two AZD1222 doses, and depth rose as well. The donor group comprised mostly white British people and more females; the analysis possibly underestimated clonal diversity.

Assay used: immunoSEQ multiplex PCR; TCRdb lists only in-frame clones, some missing. The sample records over 150,000 clones, about nine tenths being singletons. The chain combines TRBV6-2 or TRBV6-3 with TRBJ2-1; 9 bases fit TRBD2. This specimen was peripheral blood, taken on day 0 of AZD1222 vaccination. The receptor was derived from an adult in good health. The CDR3 nucleotides read TGTGCCAGCAGTTACACGGGCGGGGGGGCCAATGAGCAGTTCTTC. Residues: CASSYTGGGANEQFF.